The clone carrying this T cell receptor beta chain appeared a single time. This specimen belongs to a study of blood T cell repertoires in COVID-19. Assay used: immunoSEQ multiplex PCR; TCRdb lists only in-frame clones, some missing. Here the sample spans 180,000 or so clones, more than 75% being singletons. The ends lost 6 bases at V and 3 bases at J; junction bases unmatched: 7. CDR3 length equals 15 residues. Per the germline V gene, CDR1 is MNHEY and CDR2 is SVGAGI. The receptor's source is a human donor with acute COVID-19. The donor label of this sample is uncertain. Sequenced sample: PBMCs or T cells enriched from blood (not recorded which). The V gene is TRBV6-5, the J gene TRBJ2-7, with 11 positions matching TRBD1. This CDR3 reads CASRDGQGADYEQYF. Here the CDR3 DNA reads TGTGCCAGCAGAGATGGACAGGGGGCTGACTACGAGCAGTACTTC.